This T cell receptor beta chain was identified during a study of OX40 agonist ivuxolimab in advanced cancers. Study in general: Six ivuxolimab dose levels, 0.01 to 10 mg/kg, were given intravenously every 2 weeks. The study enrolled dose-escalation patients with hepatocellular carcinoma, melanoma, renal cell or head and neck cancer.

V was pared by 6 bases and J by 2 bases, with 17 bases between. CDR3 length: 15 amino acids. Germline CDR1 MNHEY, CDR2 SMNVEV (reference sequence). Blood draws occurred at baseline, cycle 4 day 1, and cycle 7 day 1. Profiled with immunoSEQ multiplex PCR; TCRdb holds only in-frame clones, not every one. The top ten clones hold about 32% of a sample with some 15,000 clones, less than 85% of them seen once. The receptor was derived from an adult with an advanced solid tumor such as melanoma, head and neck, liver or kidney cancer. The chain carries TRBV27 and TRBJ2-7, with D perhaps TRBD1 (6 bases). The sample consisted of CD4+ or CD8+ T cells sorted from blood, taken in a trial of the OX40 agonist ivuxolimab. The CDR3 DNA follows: TGTGCCAGCAGATGGTTCAACAGGGACGCCTACGAGCAGTACTTC. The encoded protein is CASRWFNRDAYEQYF.